The clone carrying this TCR beta chain turned up a few times. This record comes from a study of cytomegalovirus exposure and HLA in healthy donors. PCR was performed using 60 Vbeta and 13 Jbeta primers. Original handling: Among the unique TCR beta chains that a later analysis counted, about 84 million in all, 10 million to 11 million were shared. Assay: immunoSEQ multiplex PCR; the TCRdb copy retains only in-frame clones and omits some. The D gene and trimming were derived from the DNA, and the V and J assignments and clone size from that table. In the table there are 55,000 to 80,000 clones, 71% of which are singletons. This clonotype originated in a man aged 45-65 years in good health and CMV-seropositive. The material sequenced was PBMCs.

The CDR3, as DNA: TGTGCCAGCAGGGCGACAGGGACGAACACCGGGGAGCTGTTTTTT. As protein: CASRATGTNTGELFF. The gene calls are TRBV6-5 and TRBJ2-2; 7 bases agree with TRBD1. Trimming cost V 6 bases and J 0 bases; bases outside gene matches: 4. CDR3 length: 15 amino acids. Germline CDR1 is MNHEY and CDR2 is SVGAGI.